The clone carrying this T cell receptor (beta chain) turned up a few times. Its matching antigen is unknown. TCRdb re-called the RT-PCR reads through MiXCR, storing one row per CDR3 protein. The sample records under 950,000 distinct CDR3 sequences, 21% being singletons. The data stem from a study of response to subunit inactivated influenza vaccine. Study-wide results and limits: It was the authors' suggestion that each seasonal influenza vaccination recruits few new T cells.

The CDR3 sequence is 16 residues long. V was pared by 0 bases and J by 5 bases, with 2 bases of the junction left unmatched. Per germline, CDR1 MNHEY and CDR2 SVGAGI. This clonotype originated in a man aged 45 to 65 who received an inactivated influenza vaccine. The V and J genes are TRBV6-5 and TRBJ2-2, with 11 bases matching TRBD1. Sequences were derived from PBMCs from blood, sampled roughly 5 days after vaccination. The CDR3 reads CASSYSGQGVTGELFF. In DNA form, the CDR3 reads TGTGCCAGCAGTTACTCGGGACAGGGGGTAACCGGGGAGCTGTTTTTT.